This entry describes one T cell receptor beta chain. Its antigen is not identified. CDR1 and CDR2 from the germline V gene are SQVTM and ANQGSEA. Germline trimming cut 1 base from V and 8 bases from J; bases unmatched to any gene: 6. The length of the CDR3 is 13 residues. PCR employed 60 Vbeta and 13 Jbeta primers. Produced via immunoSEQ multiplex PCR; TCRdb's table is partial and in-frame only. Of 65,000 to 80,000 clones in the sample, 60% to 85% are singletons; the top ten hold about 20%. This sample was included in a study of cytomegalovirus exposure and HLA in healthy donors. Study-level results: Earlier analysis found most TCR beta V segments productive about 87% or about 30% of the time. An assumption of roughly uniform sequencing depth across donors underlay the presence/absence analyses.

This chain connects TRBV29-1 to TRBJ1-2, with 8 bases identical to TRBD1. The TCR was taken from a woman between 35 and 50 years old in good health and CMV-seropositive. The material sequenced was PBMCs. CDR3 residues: CSVEVGRGHGYTF. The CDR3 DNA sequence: TGCAGCGTTGAAGTAGGCAGGGGGCACGGCTACACCTTC.